This T cell receptor beta chain was sequenced for a study of T-cell reconstitution after alpha-beta-depleted transplantation in children. Study observations and caveats: The origin of alpha-beta T cells about two months after transplant was reportedly several hundred expanded graft clones. Fresh T-cell production supplied most of the T-cell counts and diversity seen one year after transplant. Recipient T cells and thymic progenitors that survived gave rise to the high TCRbeta diversity observed at day 60 in some patients.

Germline V gene sequence: CDR1 SGHTS, CDR2 YDEGEE. This CDR3 is 14 amino acids long. Deletions cut 0 bases from V and 1 base from J, with 8 bases between. Library preparation (for TCRbeta) was performed with unique molecular identifiers. TCRdb passed the PCR reads through MiXCR, listing each CDR3 protein once. The sample lists hundreds of thousands of distinct CDR3 sequences; 15% to 20% were seen once. As concerns this clonotype: The target antigen is unknown.

This receptor was obtained from a male patient between 2 and 15 years old who had a stem cell transplant for acute lymphoblastic leukemia, so the T cells may come from the graft donor. The chain joins TRBV5-8 to TRBJ2-7; TRBD2 might be the D (5 bases). The sequencing used PBMCs, mostly from graft donor cells, collected 360 days after TCRalphabeta/CD19-depleted stem cell transplant. The CDR3, as DNA: TGTGCCAGCAGCTTGGTCCGACTATCCTACGAGCAGTACTTC. Its translation: CASSLVRLSYEQYF. Supplemented by reference TRBV5-8 and TRBJ2-7, the full variable domain reads EAGVTQSPTHLIKTRGQQATLRCSPISGHTSVYWYQQALGLGLQFLLWYDEGEERNRGNFPPRFSGRQFPNYSSELNVNALELEDSALYLCASSLVRLSYEQYFGPGTRLTVT.